The sequence of this T cell receptor (beta chain) was determined in a study of blood T cells in healthy people across ages. Study-level findings and limits: Since the PBMCs were unsorted, naive and antigen-experienced cells could not be conclusively compared.

The J segment lost 2 bases and the V segment lost 8 bases, leaving 10 bases of the junction unmatched. This CDR3 spans 15 amino acids. Germline CDR1 and CDR2: SEHNR and FQNEAQ (reference sequence). For this clonotype: Its antigen remains unidentified.

For the second PCR, which ran for roughly 6 to 12 cycles, a sample-barcoded 5' primer and a J-beta primer mix were used. TCRdb independently ran MiXCR on the 5' RACE reads; one entry per CDR3 protein. Counted here are roughly 1.6 million distinct CDR3 sequences, roughly 32% occurring once; the ten biggest clones make up over 9%. V is TRBV7-9 and J is TRBJ2-3; 7 bases map to TRBD1. The sequenced sample was blood. The receptor's source is a woman aged 25 to 39 in good health. CDR3 DNA sequence: TGTGCCAGCTTCCCCCGGGACAGAAACACAGATACGCAGTATTTT. Translation: CASFPRDRNTDTQYF.